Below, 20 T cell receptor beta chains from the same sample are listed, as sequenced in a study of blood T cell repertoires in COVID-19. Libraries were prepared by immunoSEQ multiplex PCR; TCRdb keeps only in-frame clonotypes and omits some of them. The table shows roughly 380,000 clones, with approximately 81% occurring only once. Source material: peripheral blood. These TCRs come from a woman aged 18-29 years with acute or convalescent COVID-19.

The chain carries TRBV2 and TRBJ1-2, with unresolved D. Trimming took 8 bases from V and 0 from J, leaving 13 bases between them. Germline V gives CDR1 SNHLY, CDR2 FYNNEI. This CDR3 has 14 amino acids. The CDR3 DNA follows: TGTGCCAGCTGTGTTCGGGGAGCTAACTATGGCTACACCTTC. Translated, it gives CASCVRGANYGYTF.

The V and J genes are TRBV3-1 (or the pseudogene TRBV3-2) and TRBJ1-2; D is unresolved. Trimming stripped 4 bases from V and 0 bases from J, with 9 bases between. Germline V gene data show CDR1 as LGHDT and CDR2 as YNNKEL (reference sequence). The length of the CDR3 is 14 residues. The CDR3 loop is CASSPRMTNYGYTF. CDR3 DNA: TGTGCCAGCAGCCCGCGTATGACTAACTATGGCTACACCTTC.

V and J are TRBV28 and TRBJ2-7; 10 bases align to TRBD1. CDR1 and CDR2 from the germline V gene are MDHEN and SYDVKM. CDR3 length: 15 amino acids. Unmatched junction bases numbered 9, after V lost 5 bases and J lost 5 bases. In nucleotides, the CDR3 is TGTGCCAGCAGTGCTCCGGGACAGGGGCGCGACGAGCAGTACTTC. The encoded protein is CASSAPGQGRDEQYF.

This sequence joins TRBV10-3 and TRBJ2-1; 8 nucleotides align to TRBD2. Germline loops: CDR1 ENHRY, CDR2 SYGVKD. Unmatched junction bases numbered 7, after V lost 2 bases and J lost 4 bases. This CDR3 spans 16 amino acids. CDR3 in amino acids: CAISERGASGYNEQFF. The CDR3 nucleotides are TGTGCCATCAGTGAGCGAGGGGCTAGCGGGTACAATGAGCAGTTCTTC.

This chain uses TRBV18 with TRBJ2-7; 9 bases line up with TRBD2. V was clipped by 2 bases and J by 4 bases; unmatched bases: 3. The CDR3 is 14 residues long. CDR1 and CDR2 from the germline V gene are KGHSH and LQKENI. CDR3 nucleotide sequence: TGTGCCAGCTCACCAGGACTAGCGCCTTACGAGCAGTACTTC. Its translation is CASSPGLAPYEQYF.

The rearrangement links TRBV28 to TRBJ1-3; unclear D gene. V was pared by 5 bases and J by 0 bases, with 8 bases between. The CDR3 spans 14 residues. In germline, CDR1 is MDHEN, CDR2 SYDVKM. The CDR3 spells CASSRLTSGNTIYF. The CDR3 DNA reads TGTGCCAGCAGTCGACTTACCTCTGGAAACACCATATATTTT. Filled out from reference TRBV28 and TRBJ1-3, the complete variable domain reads DVKVTQSSRYLVKRTGEKVFLECVQDMDHENMFWYRQDPGLGLRLIYFSYDVKMKEKGDIPEGYSVSREKKERFSLILESASTNQTSMYLCASSRLTSGNTIYFGEGSWLTVV.

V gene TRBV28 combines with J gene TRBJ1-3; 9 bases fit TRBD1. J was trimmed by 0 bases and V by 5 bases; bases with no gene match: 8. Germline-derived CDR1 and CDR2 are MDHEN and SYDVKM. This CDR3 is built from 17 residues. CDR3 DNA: TGTGCCAGCAGTCTCTCGACAGGGGGGAACTCTGGAAACACCATATATTTT. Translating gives CASSLSTGGNSGNTIYF.

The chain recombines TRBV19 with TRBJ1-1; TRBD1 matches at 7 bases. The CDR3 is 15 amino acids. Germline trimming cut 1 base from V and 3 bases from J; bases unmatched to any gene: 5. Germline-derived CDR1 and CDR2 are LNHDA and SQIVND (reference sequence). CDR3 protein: CASSIGTGGDTEAFF. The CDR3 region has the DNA TGTGCCAGTAGTATAGGGACAGGCGGGGACACTGAAGCTTTCTTT.

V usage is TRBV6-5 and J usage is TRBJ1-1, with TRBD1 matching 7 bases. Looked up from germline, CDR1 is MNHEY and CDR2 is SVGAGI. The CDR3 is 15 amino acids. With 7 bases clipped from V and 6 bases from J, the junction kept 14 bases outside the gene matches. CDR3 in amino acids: CASNIGGGVSAEAFF. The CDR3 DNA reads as TGTGCCAGCAATATAGGGGGCGGGGTTTCGGCTGAAGCTTTCTTT.

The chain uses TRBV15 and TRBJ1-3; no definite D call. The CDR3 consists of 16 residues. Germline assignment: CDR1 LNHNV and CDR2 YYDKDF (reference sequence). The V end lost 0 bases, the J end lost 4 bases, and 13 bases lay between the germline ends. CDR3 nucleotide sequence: TGTGCCACCAGCAGAGACCAACATCTAGTGGGAAACACCATATATTTT. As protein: CATSRDQHLVGNTIYF.

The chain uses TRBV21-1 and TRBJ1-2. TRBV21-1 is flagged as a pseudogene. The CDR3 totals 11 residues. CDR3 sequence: CAATPNYGYTF. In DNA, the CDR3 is TGTGCCGCCACTCCTAACTATGGCTACACCTTC.

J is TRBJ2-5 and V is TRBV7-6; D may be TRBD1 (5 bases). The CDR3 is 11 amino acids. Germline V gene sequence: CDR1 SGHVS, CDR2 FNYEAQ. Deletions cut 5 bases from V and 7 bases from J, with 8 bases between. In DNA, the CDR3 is TGTGCCAGCAGCCCAGGGCTGACCCAGTACTTC. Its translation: CASSPGLTQYF.

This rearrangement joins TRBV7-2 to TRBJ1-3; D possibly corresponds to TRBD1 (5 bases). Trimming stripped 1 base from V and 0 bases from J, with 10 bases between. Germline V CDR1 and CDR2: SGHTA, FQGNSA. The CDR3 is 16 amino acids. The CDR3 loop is CASSLDGGNSGNTIYF. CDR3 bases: TGTGCCAGCAGCTTAGACGGGGGGAACTCTGGAAACACCATATATTTT. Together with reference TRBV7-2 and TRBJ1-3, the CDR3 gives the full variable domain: GAGVSQSPSNKVTEKGKDVELRCDPISGHTALYWYRQSLGQGLEFLIYFQGNSAPDKSGLPSDRFSAERTGGSVSTLTIQRTQQEDSAVYLCASSLDGGNSGNTIYFGEGSWLTVV.

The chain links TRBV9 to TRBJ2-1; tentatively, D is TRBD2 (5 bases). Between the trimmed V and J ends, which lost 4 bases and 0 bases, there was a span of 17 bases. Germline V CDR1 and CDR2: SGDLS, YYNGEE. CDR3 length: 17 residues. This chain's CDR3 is CASSPPGRDASYNEQFF. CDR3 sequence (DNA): TGTGCCAGCAGCCCCCCCGGCCGGGATGCCTCCTACAATGAGCAGTTCTTC.

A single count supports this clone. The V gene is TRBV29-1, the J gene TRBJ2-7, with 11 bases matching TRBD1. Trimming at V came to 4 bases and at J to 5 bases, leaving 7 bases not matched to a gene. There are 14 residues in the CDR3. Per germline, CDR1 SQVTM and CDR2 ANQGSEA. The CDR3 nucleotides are TGCAGCGTTGCCCGGACAGGGGGCAACGACGAGCAGTACTTC. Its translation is CSVARTGGNDEQYF.

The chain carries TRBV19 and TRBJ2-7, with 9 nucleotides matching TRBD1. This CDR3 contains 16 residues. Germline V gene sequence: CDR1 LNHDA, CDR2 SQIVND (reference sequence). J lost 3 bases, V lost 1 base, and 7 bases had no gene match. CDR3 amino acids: CASSIGGTGKRYEQYF. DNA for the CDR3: TGTGCCAGTAGTATAGGGGGGACAGGGAAACGCTACGAGCAGTACTTC.

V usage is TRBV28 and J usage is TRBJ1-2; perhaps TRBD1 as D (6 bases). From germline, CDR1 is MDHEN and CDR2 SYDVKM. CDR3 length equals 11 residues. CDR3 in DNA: TGTGGGACAGATACTACCTATGGCTACACCTTC. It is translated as CGTDTTYGYTF.

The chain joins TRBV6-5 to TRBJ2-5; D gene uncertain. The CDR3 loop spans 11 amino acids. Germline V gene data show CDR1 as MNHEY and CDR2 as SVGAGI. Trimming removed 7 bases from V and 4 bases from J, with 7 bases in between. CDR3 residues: CASIGGETQYF. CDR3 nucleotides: TGTGCCAGCATTGGCGGAGAGACCCAGTACTTC.

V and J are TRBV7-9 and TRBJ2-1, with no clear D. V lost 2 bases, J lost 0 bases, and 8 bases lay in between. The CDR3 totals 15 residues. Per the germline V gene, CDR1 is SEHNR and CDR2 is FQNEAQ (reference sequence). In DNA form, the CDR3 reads TGTGCCAGCAGCTTAAACAACCCCTCCTACAATGAGCAGTTCTTC. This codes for CASSLNNPSYNEQFF.

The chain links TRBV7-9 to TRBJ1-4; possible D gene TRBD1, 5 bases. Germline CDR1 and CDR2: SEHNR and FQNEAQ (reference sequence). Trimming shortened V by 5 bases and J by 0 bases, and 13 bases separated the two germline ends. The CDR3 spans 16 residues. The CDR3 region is CASSPQADATNEKLFF. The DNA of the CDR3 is TGTGCCAGCAGCCCACAGGCCGATGCAACTAATGAAAAACTGTTTTTT.